This TCR beta chain is from a study of OX40 agonist ivuxolimab in advanced cancers. At the level of the study: The study treated patients with ivuxolimab, an agonistic anti-OX40 (CD134) antibody.

This clone has just one count. Its antigen is still unknown. Whole-study results and caveats: Also showing low normalized T-cell clonal expansion were some of the nonresponders. There was clonal expansion of CD4+ and CD8+ blood T cells by week 6 at 0.1 to 3.0 mg/kg.

This CDR3 has 14 residues. V was pared by 4 bases and J by 1 base, with 7 bases between. Germline values: CDR1 SGHVS, CDR2 FNYEAQ. Repertoires were generated with immunoSEQ multiplex PCR, while TCRdb's copy carries only in-frame clones and drops some. Counted here are under 85,000 clones, about four fifths occurring once; the ten biggest clones make up roughly 7.9%. The sample was CD4+ or CD8+ T cells sorted from blood, taken in a trial of the OX40 agonist ivuxolimab. The V gene is TRBV7-6, the J gene TRBJ2-2; D gene uncertain. This TCR was sampled from an adult with an advanced solid tumor such as melanoma, head and neck, liver or kidney cancer. CDR3 sequence reads: CASSYYRNTGELFF. DNA for the CDR3: TGTGCCAGCAGCTACTACCGGAACACCGGGGAGCTGTTTTTT.